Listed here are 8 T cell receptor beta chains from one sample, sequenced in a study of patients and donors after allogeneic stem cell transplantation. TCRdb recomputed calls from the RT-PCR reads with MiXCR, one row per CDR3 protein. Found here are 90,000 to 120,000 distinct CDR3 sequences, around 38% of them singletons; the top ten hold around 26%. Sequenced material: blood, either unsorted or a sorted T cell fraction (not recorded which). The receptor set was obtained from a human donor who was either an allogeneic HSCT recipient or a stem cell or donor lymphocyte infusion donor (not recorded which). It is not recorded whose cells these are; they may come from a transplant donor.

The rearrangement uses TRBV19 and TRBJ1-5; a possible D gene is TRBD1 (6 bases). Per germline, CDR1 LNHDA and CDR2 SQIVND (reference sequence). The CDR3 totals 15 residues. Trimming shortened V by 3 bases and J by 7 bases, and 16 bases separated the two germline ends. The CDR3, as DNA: TGTGCCAGTAGTATCTACAGGGATTCTCGCCAGCCCCAGCATTTT. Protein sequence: CASSIYRDSRQPQHF.

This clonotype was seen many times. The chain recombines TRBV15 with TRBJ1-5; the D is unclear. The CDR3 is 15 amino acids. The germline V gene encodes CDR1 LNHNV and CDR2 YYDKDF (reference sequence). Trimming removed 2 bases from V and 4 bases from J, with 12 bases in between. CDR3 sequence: CATSRNLQINQPQHF. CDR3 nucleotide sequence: TGTGCCACCAGCAGAAATCTTCAGATTAATCAGCCCCAGCATTTT.

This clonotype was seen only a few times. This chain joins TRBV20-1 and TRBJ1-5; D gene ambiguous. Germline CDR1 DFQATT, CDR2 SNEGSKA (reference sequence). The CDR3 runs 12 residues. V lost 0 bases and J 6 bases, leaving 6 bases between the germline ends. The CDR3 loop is CSARDRIQPQHF. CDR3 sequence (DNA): TGCAGTGCTAGAGATCGGATTCAGCCCCAGCATTTT.

CDR3 sequence (DNA): TGTGCTCAAGGCAGCGGGGACTACGAGCAGTACTTC. Residues: CAQGSGDYEQYF. The V call is TRBV27, the J call TRBJ2-7; the match to TRBD2 covers 7 bases. The CDR3 has 12 amino acids. Germline V CDR1 and CDR2: MNHEY, SMNVEV (reference sequence).

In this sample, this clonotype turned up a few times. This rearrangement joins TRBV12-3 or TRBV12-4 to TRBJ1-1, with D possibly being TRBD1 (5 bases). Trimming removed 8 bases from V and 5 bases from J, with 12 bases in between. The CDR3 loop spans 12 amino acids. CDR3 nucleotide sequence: TGTGCCAGCGGGGGGGTTAAGACTGAAGCTTTCTTT. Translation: CASGGVKTEAFF.

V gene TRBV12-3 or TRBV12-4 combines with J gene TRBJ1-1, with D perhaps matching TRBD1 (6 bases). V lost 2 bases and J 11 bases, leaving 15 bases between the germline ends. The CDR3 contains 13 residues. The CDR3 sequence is CASSLMTGHRAFF. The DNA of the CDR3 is TGTGCCAGCAGTTTAATGACAGGCCACCGGGCTTTCTTT.

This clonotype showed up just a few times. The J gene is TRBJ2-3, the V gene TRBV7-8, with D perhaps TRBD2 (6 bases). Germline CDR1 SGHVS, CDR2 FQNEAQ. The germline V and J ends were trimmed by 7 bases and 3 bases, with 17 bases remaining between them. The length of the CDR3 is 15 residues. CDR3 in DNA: TGTGCCAGCACCGACTCTAGCGCCGAAACAGATACGCAGTATTTT. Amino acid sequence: CASTDSSAETDTQYF.

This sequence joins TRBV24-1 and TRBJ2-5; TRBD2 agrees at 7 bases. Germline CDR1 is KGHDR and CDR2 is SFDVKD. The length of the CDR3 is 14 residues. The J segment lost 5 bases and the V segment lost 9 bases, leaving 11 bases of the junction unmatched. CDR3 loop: CATGYQRGWETQYF. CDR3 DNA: TGTGCCACCGGATACCAGCGGGGCTGGGAGACCCAGTACTTC.